The 17 T cell receptor beta chains reported below all come from one sample, sequenced in a study of CD8 T cells in ankylosing spondylitis. TCRdb redid the calling of the 5' RACE reads with MiXCR, one entry per CDR3 protein. The sample has 90,000 to 100,000 distinct CDR3 sequences; over 6.5% are singletons. Specimen: blood, either unsorted or a sorted T cell fraction (not recorded which). These receptors were taken from a male donor with ankylosing spondylitis or in good health (not recorded which).

Many counts were recorded for this clonotype. The chain joins TRBV6-1 to TRBJ2-3; possible D gene TRBD2, 6 bases. This CDR3 contains 17 residues. The ends were cut back, 6 bases at V and 2 bases at J, with 21 bases in the middle. Germline values: CDR1 MNHNS, CDR2 SASEGT. The CDR3 sequence is CASRPRFAGLHTDTQYF. The CDR3 DNA reads as TGTGCCAGCAGGCCTCGTTTTGCGGGACTGCACACAGATACGCAGTATTTT.

The chain carries TRBV20-1 and TRBJ2-3; D is tentatively TRBD1 or TRBD2 (5 bases each). The CDR3 consists of 15 residues. V was cut by 3 bases and J by 0 bases, with 13 bases left in between. Per germline, CDR1 DFQATT and CDR2 SNEGSKA (reference sequence). The CDR3 coding sequence is TGCAGTGCTAGCGGGGACCGAGCTAGCACAGATACGCAGTATTTT. It specifies CSASGDRASTDTQYF.

This clonotype was counted at least ten times. This sequence joins TRBV20-1 and TRBJ2-3; 12 bases match TRBD2. CDR3 length: 14 residues. With V trimmed by 3 bases and J by 5 bases, 3 bases remained unmatched. Looked up from germline, CDR1 is DFQATT and CDR2 is SNEGSKA (reference sequence). CDR3 DNA: TGCAGTGCTAGCGTGGGACTAGCGGGAGATACGCAGTATTTT. Amino acid sequence: CSASVGLAGDTQYF.

This clonotype was counted at least ten times. Here the CDR3 reads CASSYPWDRGDTGELFF. In DNA form, the CDR3 reads TGTGCCAGCAGTTACCCTTGGGACAGGGGAGACACCGGGGAGCTGTTTTTT. The chain combines TRBV6-2 or TRBV6-3 with TRBJ2-2; 10 bases agree with TRBD1. With 2 bases clipped from V and 3 bases from J, the junction kept 6 bases outside the gene matches. Germline loops: CDR1 MNHEY, CDR2 SVGEGT. This CDR3 has 17 amino acids.

The chain employs TRBV20-1 and TRBJ1-2; 7 nucleotides align to TRBD1. The CDR3 contains 15 residues. V dropped 7 bases and J dropped 6; count of bases not matched to a gene: 17. CDR1 is DFQATT and CDR2 is SNEGSKA in the germline V gene (reference sequence). CDR3 protein: CSGRDRDTDRDGYTF. The CDR3 DNA is TGCAGTGGCCGGGACAGAGACACTGATCGGGATGGCTACACCTTC.

Many counts were recorded for this clonotype. The chain is built from TRBV27 and TRBJ1-2; 7 positions match TRBD1. V trimming: 5 bases; J trimming: 5 bases; junction bases outside the gene matches: 8. Per the germline V gene, CDR1 is MNHEY and CDR2 is SMNVEV (reference sequence). The CDR3 loop spans 14 amino acids. CDR3 amino acids: CASSPTPGQYGYTF. The CDR3 DNA reads TGTGCCAGCAGTCCCACCCCGGGACAGTATGGCTACACCTTC.

This clonotype was seen many times. This chain's CDR3 is CASSAGLGVTDTQYF. Here the CDR3 DNA reads TGTGCCAGCAGTGCGGGACTAGGGGTGACAGATACGCAGTATTTT. The V call is TRBV6-1, the J call TRBJ2-3, with 8 nucleotides matching TRBD2. After removal of 4 bases from V and 3 bases from J, the junction contained 6 bases not matched to a gene. CDR3 size: 15 residues. Germline V lookup: CDR1 MNHNS, CDR2 SASEGT.

This clonotype has ten or more counts. The chain has TRBV5-1 and TRBJ2-2; D possibly corresponds to TRBD2 (5 bases). This CDR3 has 15 amino acids. V was trimmed by 0 bases and J by 4 bases, leaving 10 bases between them. Germline CDR1 and CDR2: SGHRS and YFSETQ. CDR3 DNA: TGCGCCAGCAGCTTGGCTGGGAGTCGCACCGGGGAGCTGTTTTTT. This sequence encodes CASSLAGSRTGELFF. Full variable domain (outside the CDR3, taken from reference TRBV5-1 and TRBJ2-2): KAGVTQTPRYLIKTRGQQVTLSCSPISGHRSVSWYQQTPGQGLQFLFEYFSETQRNKGNFPGRFSGRQFSNSRSEMNVSTLELGDSALYLCASSLAGSRTGELFFGEGSRLTVL.

This chain connects TRBV7-2 to TRBJ1-2, with D maybe TRBD1 (6 bases). Germline V gene lookup returns CDR1 SGHTA and CDR2 FQGNSA. CDR3 size: 15 residues. V was clipped by 1 base and J by 7 bases, with 16 bases between them. The CDR3 reads CASSLVGGPNSGYTF. The CDR3 DNA sequence: TGTGCCAGCAGCTTAGTCGGGGGGCCGAACAGTGGCTACACCTTC.

This clonotype was counted at least ten times. This chain joins TRBV10-3 and TRBJ1-1, with D unclear. The germline V and J ends were trimmed by 6 bases and 1 base, with 6 bases remaining between them. Germline V gives CDR1 ENHRY, CDR2 SYGVKD. This CDR3 is built from 12 residues. This CDR3 reads CAISLGNTEAFF. As DNA, the CDR3 is TGTGCCATCAGCCTGGGGAACACTGAAGCTTTCTTT.

This clonotype was detected many times. The chain links TRBV12-3 or TRBV12-4 to TRBJ1-2; unclear D gene. CDR3 length: 15 residues. With 4 bases removed from V and 2 bases from J, the gap between germline ends came to 14 bases. The CDR3 loop reads CASSWANLANYGYTF. As DNA, the CDR3 is TGTGCCAGCAGTTGGGCCAACCTTGCCAACTATGGCTACACCTTC.

At least ten counts were recorded for this clonotype. The chain employs TRBV5-1 and TRBJ2-3, with D hard to call. The V gene lost 6 bases and the J gene lost 2 bases, with 16 bases spanning the gap. Germline CDR1 and CDR2: SGHRS and YFSETQ. The CDR3 loop spans 15 amino acids. This CDR3 is CASTRFWVTTDTQYF. As DNA, the CDR3 is TGCGCCAGCACGCGATTTTGGGTTACCACAGATACGCAGTATTTT. Using reference TRBV5-1 and TRBJ2-3 for the parts outside the CDR3, the full variable domain is KAGVTQTPRYLIKTRGQQVTLSCSPISGHRSVSWYQQTPGQGLQFLFEYFSETQRNKGNFPGRFSGRQFSNSRSEMNVSTLELGDSALYLCASTRFWVTTDTQYFGPGTRLTVL.

There are many counts of this clonotype. The chain carries TRBV6-1 and TRBJ2-7; 8 bases are a match to TRBD1. Looked up from germline, CDR1 is MNHNS and CDR2 is SASEGT. The CDR3 loop spans 17 amino acids. Germline trimming cut 8 bases from V and 0 bases from J; bases unmatched to any gene: 15. Here the CDR3 reads CASSGQVFDLFSYEQYF. CDR3 nucleotide sequence: TGTGCCAGCTCGGGACAGGTCTTTGACTTGTTCTCCTACGAGCAGTACTTC.

This clonotype has at least ten counts. This chain joins TRBV4-3 and TRBJ2-1; D tentatively fits TRBD1 or TRBD2 (5 bases each). Trimming removed 5 bases at V and 7 bases at J, with 15 bases between. The CDR3 runs 14 residues. Germline CDR1 and CDR2: LGHNA and YSLEER. CDR3 DNA: TGCGCCAGCAGCTTACGGATTTGGGGGAATGAGCAGTTCTTC. This codes for CASSLRIWGNEQFF.

At least ten counts were recorded for this clonotype. The J gene is TRBJ2-1, the V gene TRBV7-2; D is ambiguous. The CDR3 is 13 amino acids. Germline loops: CDR1 SGHTA, CDR2 FQGNSA. The germline V and J ends were trimmed by 5 bases and 3 bases, with 8 bases remaining between them. DNA of the CDR3: TGTGCCAGCAGCATCACATTCTACAATGAGCAGTTCTTC. Protein: CASSITFYNEQFF.

This clonotype appeared a few times. The chain joins TRBV13 to TRBJ1-6; 8 bases map to TRBD1. This CDR3 comprises 16 residues. Germline values: CDR1 PRHDT, CDR2 FYEKMQ (reference sequence). J lost 10 bases, V lost 5 bases, and 13 bases had no gene match. CDR3 region: CASSAGTGRPFSPLHF. The CDR3 DNA is TGTGCCAGCAGCGCCGGGACAGGTCGCCCCTTCTCACCCCTCCACTTT.

This clonotype was detected ten times or more. The chain has TRBV20-1 and TRBJ1-5; TRBD1 agrees at 7 bases. Germline loops: CDR1 DFQATT, CDR2 SNEGSKA (reference sequence). V shed 5 bases, J shed 2 bases, and the junction held 6 bases outside the gene matches. The length of the CDR3 is 14 residues. The CDR3 bases are TGCAGTGCTGGGCAGGGGGGAGGCAATCAGCCCCAGCATTTT. This encodes CSAGQGGGNQPQHF.